The source of this TCR beta chain is a study of cytomegalovirus exposure and HLA in healthy donors. A single count supports this clone. What it binds is unknown. PCR employed 60 Vbeta and 13 Jbeta primers. Some clones are missing from TCRdb's copy, which holds only in-frame ones; the method was immunoSEQ multiplex PCR. The sample lists some 130,000 clones; around 85% were seen once. Whole-study findings and limits: For most TCR beta V segments, an earlier analysis put the productive rate at about 87% or about 30% of the time.

The V end lost 3 bases, the J end lost 4 bases, and 16 bases lay between the germline ends. The CDR3 consists of 16 residues. Germline CDR1 ENHRY, CDR2 SYGVKD. This receptor was taken from a woman in her forties or fifties in good health and CMV-seropositive. V is TRBV10-3 and J is TRBJ1-3; TRBD1 is a possible D gene (6 bases). The sample comprised PBMCs. The CDR3 protein is CAISDGQRGKGNTIYF. The DNA of the CDR3 is TGTGCCATCAGTGATGGACAGAGGGGCAAAGGAAACACCATATATTTT.